This TCR beta chain was observed in a study of blood T cell repertoires in COVID-19. Overall study: Italy, Spain and the United States were the sources of the convalescent and acute COVID-19 samples. T cells, B-cell-depleted T cells, or PBMCs supplied cDNA or gDNA.

Source study methods: From reference gene primer amplification, estimates of nucleated cell counts were derived. Profiling relied on immunoSEQ multiplex PCR, and the TCRdb table lists in-frame clones only, not all of them. V and J calls plus clone size are reproduced from that table; the DNA served to infer D and trimming. The table records over 200,000 clones, 88% of them present only once. In germline, CDR1 is LGHDT, CDR2 YNNKEL (reference sequence). The V and J ends lost 5 bases and 4 bases respectively, with 15 bases between them. CDR3 size: 14 residues. The sequenced sample consisted of PBMCs or T cells enriched from blood (not recorded which). V gene TRBV3-1 (or the pseudogene TRBV3-2) combines with J gene TRBJ2-7; maybe TRBD1 (5 bases). The clonotype originates from a woman between 40 and 55 years old with acute COVID-19. CDR3 sequence reads: CASSGYPDSYEQYF. CDR3 nucleotides: TGTGCCAGCAGCGGTTATCCAGACAGTTACGAGCAGTACTTC.